This T cell receptor beta chain was identified during a study of T cells in Graves' hyperthyroidism and ophthalmopathy. With respect to this clonotype: Its antigen is not identified.

Amplified TCR beta CDR3 regions derived from RNA transcripts. First-round RT-PCR targeting the TCR CDR3 was performed with the HTBI primer set. TCRdb re-called the multiplex PCR reads with MiXCR, one entry per CDR3 protein. The repertoire has more than 350,000 distinct CDR3 sequences, under 15% of them found once; the top ten carry around a third. Calling Graves' hyperthyroidism stable meant ophthalmopathy did not progress within 18 months. Uncontrolled infection, other autoimmune disease, pregnancy or lactation led to exclusion. This CDR3 comprises 15 residues. The junction had 5 bases not matched to a gene; V was cut back by 2 bases and J by 6 bases. Germline V gene data show CDR1 as MNHEY and CDR2 as SVGAGI. General study findings and limits: Most clonotypes that expanded in the thyroid above 0.001 also showed up in blood. Stable hyperthyroidism was separated from ophthalmopathy by a model based on 13 V-J features.

V and J are TRBV6-5 and TRBJ2-2; 8 nucleotides match TRBD1. This TCR was recovered from a woman aged 25 to 39 with Graves' hyperthyroidism. Sequencing input: blood. CDR3 coding DNA: TGTGCCAGCAGTTACGTGCAGGGGGCTTCCGGGGAGCTGTTTTTT. It translates to CASSYVQGASGELFF.